This T cell receptor beta chain came from a study of cytomegalovirus exposure and HLA in healthy donors. Study in general: A later analysis reported the same platform for the roughly 120 validation repertoires and the approximately 700 first-cohort repertoires.

In germline, CDR1 is MNHEY, CDR2 SMNVEV (reference sequence). The length of the CDR3 is 21 residues. V shed 5 bases and J 2 bases; nucleotides not matched to a gene: 24. Remarks on this clone: Its antigen is as yet unknown.

The donors were part of the validation cohort, which consisted of more than 90 subjects and was separate from the first cohort of under 750 subjects. The method was immunoSEQ multiplex PCR; TCRdb's version includes in-frame clones alone and lacks a portion of them. The sample lists about 140,000 clones; 70% to 85% were seen once. Study results and limitations: The study designated roughly 160 TCR beta chains cytomegalovirus-associated. Specificity of three CMV-associated chains for CMV antigens was verified in vitro.

This sequence originates from a man aged 25-45 years in good health and CMV-seropositive. V and J are TRBV27 and TRBJ1-2, with TRBD1 matching over 9 bases. Sample: PBMCs. This CDR3 reads CASSRFVRGAGTGLRNYGYTF. The CDR3, as DNA: TGTGCCAGCAGTCGTTTCGTGCGGGGCGCCGGGACAGGGTTGAGGAACTATGGCTACACCTTC.